Below are 11 T cell receptor beta chains sequenced from a single sample in a study of blood T cells in healthy people across ages. A second PCR, run for roughly 7 to 12 cycles, used a sample-barcoded 5' primer plus a J-beta primer mix. TCRdb reprocessed the 5' RACE reads with MiXCR, giving one entry per CDR3 protein. The repertoire has about 650,000 distinct CDR3 sequences, approximately 29% of them found once; the top ten carry less than 20%. The material sequenced was blood. These receptors came from a woman of 80 years or more in good health.

A remark on this clonotype: A much larger clone sits a single nucleotide away, making a read error possible. This sequence joins TRBV5-6 and TRBJ1-2; possibly TRBD1 for D (6 bases). The V end was cut by 1 base, the J end by 4 bases, with 11 bases between. The CDR3 length is 14 residues. Germline loops: CDR1 SGHDT, CDR2 YYEEEE. CDR3 region: CASSLRGRGYGYTF. CDR3 DNA sequence: TGTGCCAGCAGCTTGCGGGGGCGAGGCTATGGCTACACCTTC.

A few counts support this clonotype. One end of the junction is discordant with germline, which a read error may explain. V usage is TRBV7-3 and J usage is TRBJ2-1; unclear D gene. The CDR3 consists of 16 residues. The germline V gene encodes CDR1 SGHTA and CDR2 FQGTGA. Here the CDR3 reads CASSPQGLVSYNEQYF. In DNA, the CDR3 is TGTGCCAGCAGCCCCCAAGGGCTAGTCTCCTACAATGAGCAGTATTTC.

This clonotype showed up many times. This chain uses TRBV5-1 with TRBJ2-3; no clear D. The CDR3 runs 16 residues. Germline V lookup: CDR1 SGHRS, CDR2 YFSETQ. V lost 0 bases and J lost 3, with 14 bases in between. The CDR3 region has the DNA TGCGCCAGCAGCTTGGCCGGAGCGAAGAGGACAGATACGCAGTATTTT. Its translation: CASSLAGAKRTDTQYF.

The chain employs TRBV7-9 and TRBJ1-2; 10 bases fit TRBD1. The CDR3 runs 14 residues. The V gene's germline CDR1 is SEHNR and CDR2 FQNEAQ (reference sequence). The J segment lost 4 bases and the V segment lost 4 bases, leaving 3 bases of the junction unmatched. CDR3 region: CASSSGQGGYGYTF. CDR3 DNA: TGTGCCAGCAGCTCCGGACAGGGGGGCTATGGCTACACCTTC.

V usage is TRBV7-3 and J usage is TRBJ2-1; 8 bases align to TRBD2. Per germline, CDR1 SGHTA and CDR2 FQGTGA. The CDR3 length is 15 residues. The J segment lost 7 bases and the V segment lost 5 bases, leaving 10 bases of the junction unmatched. The CDR3 loop is CASSPYRGGTNEQFF. CDR3 nucleotides: TGTGCCAGCAGCCCTTACCGGGGGGGTACGAATGAGCAGTTCTTC.

This clonotype was recorded at least ten times. This rearrangement joins TRBV5-8 to TRBJ2-7; D perhaps matches TRBD2 (5 bases). CDR3 length: 15 residues. Germline CDR1 reads SGHTS; CDR2 reads YDEGEE. Trimming took off 0 bases at V and 6 bases at J, with 16 bases between the two ends. The CDR3 DNA sequence: TGTGCCAGCAGCTTGGGACTACGCCGTTTGGGCGAGCAGTACTTC. This translates into CASSLGLRRLGEQYF.

This clonotype was recorded many times. One base away lies a much larger clone, so this may be a sequencing read error. The rearrangement links TRBV9 to TRBJ2-5, with TRBD1 matching 7 bases. Trimming removed 2 bases from V and 11 bases from J; junction bases left unmatched: 12. The germline gives CDR1 SGDLS, CDR2 YYNGEE. There are 14 residues in the CDR3. The CDR3 DNA sequence: TGTGCCAGCAGCGTCCGGGACAGTAACAATGAGCAGTACTTC. The encoded protein is CASSVRDSNNEQYF.

This clonotype was found many times. The V gene is TRBV5-1, the J gene TRBJ2-5; tentative D call: TRBD1 (5 bases). The V end was cut by 6 bases, the J end by 4 bases, with 13 bases between. CDR1 is SGHRS, CDR2 YFSETQ, per germline. The CDR3 spans 13 residues. CDR3 region: CASTDKGLETQYF. Here the CDR3 DNA reads TGCGCCAGCACCGATAAGGGGCTAGAGACCCAGTACTTC.

This clonotype was seen repeatedly, ten times or more. V and J are TRBV6-6 and TRBJ2-7; weak D call: TRBD1 (5 bases). Germline V gene data show CDR1 as MNHNY and CDR2 as SVGAGI (reference sequence). The CDR3 sequence is 14 residues long. Between the trimmed V and J ends, which lost 0 bases and 4 bases, there was a span of 10 bases. The CDR3 nucleotides read TGTGCCAGCAGTTACTCAGGGGATTTGTACGAGCAGTACTTC. Its translation is CASSYSGDLYEQYF.

The sample holds many counts of this clonotype. As DNA, the CDR3 is TGTGCCATCAGTAAAAGAGGGACAGGGAGGATTGACTATGGCTACACCTTC. Translation gives CAISKRGTGRIDYGYTF. V is TRBV10-3 and J is TRBJ1-2; 9 positions agree with TRBD1. Germline loops: CDR1 ENHRY, CDR2 SYGVKD. The CDR3 extends over 17 amino acids. The ends lost 5 bases at V and 3 bases at J; junction bases unmatched: 13.

This clonotype was detected ten times or more. The V and J genes are TRBV24-1 and TRBJ1-2, with D maybe TRBD1 (5 bases). Germline V gives CDR1 KGHDR, CDR2 SFDVKD. The V and J ends lost 8 bases and 4 bases respectively, with 13 bases between them. CDR3 length equals 13 residues. In DNA, the CDR3 is TGTGCCACCATTCCGACCAGGGTCTATGGCTACACCTTC. Translating gives CATIPTRVYGYTF.